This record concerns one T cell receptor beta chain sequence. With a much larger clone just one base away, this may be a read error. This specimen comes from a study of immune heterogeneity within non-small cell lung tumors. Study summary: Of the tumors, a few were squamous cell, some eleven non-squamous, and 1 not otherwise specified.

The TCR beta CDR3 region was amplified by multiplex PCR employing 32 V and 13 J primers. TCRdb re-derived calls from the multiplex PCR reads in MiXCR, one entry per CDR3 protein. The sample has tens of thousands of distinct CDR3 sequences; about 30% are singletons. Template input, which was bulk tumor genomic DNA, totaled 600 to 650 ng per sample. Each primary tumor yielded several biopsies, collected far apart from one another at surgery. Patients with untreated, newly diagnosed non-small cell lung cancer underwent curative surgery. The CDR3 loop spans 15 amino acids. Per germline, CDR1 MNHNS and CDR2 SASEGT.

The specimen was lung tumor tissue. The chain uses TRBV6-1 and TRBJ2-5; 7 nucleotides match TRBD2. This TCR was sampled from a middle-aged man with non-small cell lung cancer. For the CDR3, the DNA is TGTGCCAGCAGTGAAGGGGCAGTCCGGGGGGAGACCCATTACTTC. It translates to CASSEGAVRGETHYF.